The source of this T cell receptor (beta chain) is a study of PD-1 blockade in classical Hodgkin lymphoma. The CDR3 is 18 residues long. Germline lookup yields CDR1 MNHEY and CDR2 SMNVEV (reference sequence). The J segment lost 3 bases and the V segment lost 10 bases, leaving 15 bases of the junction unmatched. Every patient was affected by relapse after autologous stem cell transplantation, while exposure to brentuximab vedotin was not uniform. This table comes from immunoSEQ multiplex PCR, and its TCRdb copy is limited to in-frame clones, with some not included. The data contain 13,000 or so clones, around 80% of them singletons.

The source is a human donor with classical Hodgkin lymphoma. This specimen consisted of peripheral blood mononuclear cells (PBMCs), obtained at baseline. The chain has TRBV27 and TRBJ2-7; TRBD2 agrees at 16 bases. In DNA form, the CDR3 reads TGTGCCACCCTGATTGACCCGGGACTAGCGGGAGGGAGCTACGAGCAGTACTTC. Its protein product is CATLIDPGLAGGSYEQYF.